This TCR beta chain is drawn from a study of blood T cell repertoires in COVID-19. Study summary: Sites across the United States, Italy and Spain contributed samples from acute and convalescent COVID-19. PBMCs, B-cell-depleted T cells, or T cells provided the cDNA or gDNA that made up the material.

Authors' data handling: Using reference gene primer amplification, nucleated cell counts were estimated. Only in-frame clones appear in the TCRdb table, and some are missing; sequencing was by immunoSEQ multiplex PCR. V and J calls and clone size are as listed in that table; D and trimming were resolved from the DNA. The sample lists 310,000 or so clones; roughly 90% were seen once. Looked up from germline, CDR1 is MNHEY and CDR2 is SMNVEV (reference sequence). The trim removed 7 bases at V and 4 bases at J, leaving 2 bases unmatched. The CDR3 covers 13 residues. Patients of the Seattle cohort, enrolled during active infection, were followed longitudinally.

This TCR derives from a young woman with COVID-19, enrolled during active disease. Material for sequencing was peripheral blood. The chain has TRBV27 and TRBJ2-3; 10 bases agree with TRBD2. The CDR3 DNA is TGTGCCAGCACCACTAGCGGGGCAGATACGCAGTATTTT. The encoded protein is CASTTSGADTQYF.